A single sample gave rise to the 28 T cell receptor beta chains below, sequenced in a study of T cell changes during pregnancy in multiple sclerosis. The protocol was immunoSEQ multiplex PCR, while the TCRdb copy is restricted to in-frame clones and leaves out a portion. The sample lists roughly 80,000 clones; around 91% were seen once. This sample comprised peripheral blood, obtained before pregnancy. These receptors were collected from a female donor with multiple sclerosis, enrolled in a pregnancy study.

CDR3 protein: CASSQDADRELFF. The CDR3 DNA is TGCGCCAGCAGCCAAGATGCCGACAGGGAGCTGTTTTTT. The chain recombines TRBV4-1 with TRBJ2-2; D unclear. Looked up from germline, CDR1 is MGHRA and CDR2 is YSYEKL. The CDR3 has 13 amino acids. Trimming took off 0 bases at V and 9 bases at J, with 8 bases between the two ends.

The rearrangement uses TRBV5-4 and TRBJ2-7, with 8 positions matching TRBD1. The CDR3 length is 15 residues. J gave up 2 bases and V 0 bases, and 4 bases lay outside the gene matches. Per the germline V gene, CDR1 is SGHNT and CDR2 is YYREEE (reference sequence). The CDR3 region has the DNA TGTGCCAGCAGCTTGGGGACAGGGTTAGCCTACGAGCAGTACTTC. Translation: CASSLGTGLAYEQYF.

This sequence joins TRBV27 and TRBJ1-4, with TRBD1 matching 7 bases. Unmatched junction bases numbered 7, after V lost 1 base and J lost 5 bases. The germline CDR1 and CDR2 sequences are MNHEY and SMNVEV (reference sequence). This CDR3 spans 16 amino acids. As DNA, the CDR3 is TGTGCCAGCAGTTTATTCTGGTTACAGGGGAATGAAAAACTGTTTTTT. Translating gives CASSLFWLQGNEKLFF.

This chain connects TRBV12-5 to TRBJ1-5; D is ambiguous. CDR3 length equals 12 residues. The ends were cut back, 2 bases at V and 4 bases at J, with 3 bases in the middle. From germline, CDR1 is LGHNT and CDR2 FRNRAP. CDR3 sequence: CASGLRNQPQHF. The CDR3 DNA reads TGTGCTAGTGGTTTGCGGAATCAGCCCCAGCATTTT.

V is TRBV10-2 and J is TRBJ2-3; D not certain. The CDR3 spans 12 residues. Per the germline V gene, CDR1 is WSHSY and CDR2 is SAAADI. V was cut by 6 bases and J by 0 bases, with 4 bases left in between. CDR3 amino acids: CASRRSTDTQYF. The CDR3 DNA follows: TGCGCCAGCAGACGGAGCACAGATACGCAGTATTTT.

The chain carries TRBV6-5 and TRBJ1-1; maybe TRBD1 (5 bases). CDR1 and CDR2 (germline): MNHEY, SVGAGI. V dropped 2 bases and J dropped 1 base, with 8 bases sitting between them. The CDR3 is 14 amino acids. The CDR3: CASSYAGSNTEAFF. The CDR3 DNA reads TGTGCCAGCAGTTACGCAGGGTCGAACACTGAAGCTTTCTTT.

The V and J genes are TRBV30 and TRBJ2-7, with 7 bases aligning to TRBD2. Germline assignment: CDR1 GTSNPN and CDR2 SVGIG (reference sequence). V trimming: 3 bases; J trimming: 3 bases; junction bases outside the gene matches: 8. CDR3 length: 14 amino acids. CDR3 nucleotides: TGTGCCTGGAGCCCCCCCCCGGGGGGCTACGAGCAGTACTTC. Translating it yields CAWSPPPGGYEQYF.

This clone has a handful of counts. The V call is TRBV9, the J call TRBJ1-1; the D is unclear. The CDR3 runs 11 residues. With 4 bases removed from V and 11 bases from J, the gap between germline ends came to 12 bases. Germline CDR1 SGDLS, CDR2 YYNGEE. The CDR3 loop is CASSPGREAFF. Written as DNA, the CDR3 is TGTGCCAGCAGCCCGGGTAGGGAGGCTTTCTTT.

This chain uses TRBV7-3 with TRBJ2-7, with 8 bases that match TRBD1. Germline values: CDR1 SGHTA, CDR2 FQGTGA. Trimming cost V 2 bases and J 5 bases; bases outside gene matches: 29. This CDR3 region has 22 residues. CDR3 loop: CASSLLGRPRIGQGWGRDEQYF. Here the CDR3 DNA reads TGTGCCAGCAGCTTACTAGGACGGCCTCGAATCGGACAGGGTTGGGGTCGGGACGAGCAGTACTTC.

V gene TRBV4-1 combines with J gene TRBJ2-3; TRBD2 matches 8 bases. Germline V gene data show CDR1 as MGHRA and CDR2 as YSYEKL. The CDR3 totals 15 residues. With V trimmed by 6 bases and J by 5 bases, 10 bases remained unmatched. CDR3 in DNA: TGCGCCAGCAGAGCCATCCCGGGGGGGGGAGATACGCAGTATTTT. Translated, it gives CASRAIPGGGDTQYF.

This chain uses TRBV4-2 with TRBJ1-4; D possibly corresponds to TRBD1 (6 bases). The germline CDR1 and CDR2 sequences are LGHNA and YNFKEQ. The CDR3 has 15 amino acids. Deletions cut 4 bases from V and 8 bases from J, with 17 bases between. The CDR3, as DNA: TGTGCCAGCAGCCCCAAGGTCAGGGGTGGGGAAAAACTGTTTTTT. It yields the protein CASSPKVRGGEKLFF.

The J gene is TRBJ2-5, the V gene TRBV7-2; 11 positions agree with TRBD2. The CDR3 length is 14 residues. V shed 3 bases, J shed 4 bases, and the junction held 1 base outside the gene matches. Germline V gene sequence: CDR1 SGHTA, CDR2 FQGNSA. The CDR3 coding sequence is TGTGCCAGCAGCTTTACTAGCGGGGGAGAGACCCAGTACTTC. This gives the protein CASSFTSGGETQYF.

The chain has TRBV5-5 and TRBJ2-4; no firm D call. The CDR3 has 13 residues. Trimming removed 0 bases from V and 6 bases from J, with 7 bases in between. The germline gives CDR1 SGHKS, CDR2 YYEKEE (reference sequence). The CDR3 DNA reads TGTGCCAGCAGCTTGGATGCGGTAAACATTCAGTACTTC. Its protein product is CASSLDAVNIQYF.

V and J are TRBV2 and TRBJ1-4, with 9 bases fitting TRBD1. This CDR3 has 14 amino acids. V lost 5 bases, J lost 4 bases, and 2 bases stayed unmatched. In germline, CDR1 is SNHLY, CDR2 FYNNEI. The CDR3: CASSSDRGNEKLFF. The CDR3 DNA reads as TGTGCCAGCAGTTCGGACAGGGGTAATGAAAAACTGTTTTTT.

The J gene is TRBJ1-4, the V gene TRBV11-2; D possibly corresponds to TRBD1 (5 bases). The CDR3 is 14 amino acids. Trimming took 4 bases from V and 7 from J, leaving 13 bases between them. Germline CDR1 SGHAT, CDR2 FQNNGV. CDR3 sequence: CASSSGPGSEKLFF. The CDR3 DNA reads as TGTGCCAGCAGCTCAGGGCCCGGGTCTGAAAAACTGTTTTTT.

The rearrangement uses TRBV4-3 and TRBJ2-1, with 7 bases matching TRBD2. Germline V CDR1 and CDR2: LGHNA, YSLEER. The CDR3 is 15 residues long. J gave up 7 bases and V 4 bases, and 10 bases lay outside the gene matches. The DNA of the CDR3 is TGCGCCAGCAGCCTTACTAGCGTTGGTGGAAATGAGCAGTTCTTC. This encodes CASSLTSVGGNEQFF.

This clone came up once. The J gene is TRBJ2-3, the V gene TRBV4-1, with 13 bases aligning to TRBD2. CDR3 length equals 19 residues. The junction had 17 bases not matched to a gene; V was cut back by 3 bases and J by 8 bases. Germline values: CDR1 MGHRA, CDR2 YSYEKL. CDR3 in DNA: TGCGCCAGCAGCCAGCCACCCCCTAAACTAGCGGGGGGGCAGGGTACGCAGTATTTT. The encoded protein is CASSQPPPKLAGGQGTQYF.

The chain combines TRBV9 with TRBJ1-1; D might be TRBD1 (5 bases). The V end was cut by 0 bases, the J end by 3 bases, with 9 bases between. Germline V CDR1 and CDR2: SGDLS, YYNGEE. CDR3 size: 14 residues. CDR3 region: CASSVDGGYTEAFF. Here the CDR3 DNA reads TGTGCCAGCAGCGTAGACGGGGGGTACACTGAAGCTTTCTTT.

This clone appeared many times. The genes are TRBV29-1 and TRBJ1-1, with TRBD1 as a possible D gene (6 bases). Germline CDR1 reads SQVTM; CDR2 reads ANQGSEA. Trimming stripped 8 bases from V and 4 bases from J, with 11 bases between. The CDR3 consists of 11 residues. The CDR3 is CSTRTATEAFF. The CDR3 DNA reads TGCAGCACCCGGACAGCCACTGAAGCTTTCTTT. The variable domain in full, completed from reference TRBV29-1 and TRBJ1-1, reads SAVISQKPSRDICQRGTSLTIQCQVDSQVTMMFWYRQQPGQSLTLIATANQGSEATYESGFVIDKFPISRPNLTFSTLTVSNMSPEDSSIYLCSTRTATEAFFGQGTRLTVV.

CDR3 nucleotide sequence: TGTGCCAGCAGTGCCACCGACAGAAGCTCCTACAATGAGCAGTTCTTC. It specifies CASSATDRSSYNEQFF. The gene calls are TRBV6-1 and TRBJ2-1, with TRBD1 as a possible D gene (5 bases). The germline CDR1 and CDR2 sequences are MNHNS and SASEGT. The V and J ends lost 4 bases and 0 bases respectively, with 13 bases between them. This CDR3 has 16 amino acids.

CDR3 nucleotides: TGTGCCAGCAAGCGGGAACTCAATCAGCCCCAGCATTTT. Its translation: CASKRELNQPQHF. This chain links TRBV2 with TRBJ1-5; D is undetermined. V was trimmed by 7 bases and J by 3 bases, leaving 10 bases between them. CDR1 is SNHLY and CDR2 is FYNNEI in the germline V gene. This CDR3 comprises 13 residues.

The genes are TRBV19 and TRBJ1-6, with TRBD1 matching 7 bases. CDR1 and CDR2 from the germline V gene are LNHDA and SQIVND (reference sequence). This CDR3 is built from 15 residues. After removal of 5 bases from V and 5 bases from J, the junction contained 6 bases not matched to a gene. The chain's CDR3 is CASSLRDSNNSPLHF. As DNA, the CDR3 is TGTGCCAGTAGTCTCCGGGACAGTAATAATTCACCCCTCCACTTT.

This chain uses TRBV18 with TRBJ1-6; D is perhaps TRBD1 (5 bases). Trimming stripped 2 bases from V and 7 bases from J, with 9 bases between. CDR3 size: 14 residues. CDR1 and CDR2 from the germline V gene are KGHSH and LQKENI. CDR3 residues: CASSPAGRNSPLHF. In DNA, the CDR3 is TGTGCCAGCTCACCAGCAGGGCGCAATTCACCCCTCCACTTT. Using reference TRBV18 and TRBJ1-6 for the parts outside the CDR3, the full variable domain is NAGVMQNPRHLVRRRGQEARLRCSPMKGHSHVYWYRQLPEEGLKFMVYLQKENIIDESGMPKERFSAEFPKEGPSILRIQQVVRGDSAAYFCASSPAGRNSPLHFGNGTRLTVT.

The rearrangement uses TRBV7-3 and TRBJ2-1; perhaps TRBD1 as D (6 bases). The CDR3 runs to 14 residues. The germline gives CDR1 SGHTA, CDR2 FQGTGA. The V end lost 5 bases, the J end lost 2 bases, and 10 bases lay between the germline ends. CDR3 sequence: CASSVRGTYNEQFF. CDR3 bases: TGTGCCAGCAGCGTCAGGGGTACCTACAATGAGCAGTTCTTC.

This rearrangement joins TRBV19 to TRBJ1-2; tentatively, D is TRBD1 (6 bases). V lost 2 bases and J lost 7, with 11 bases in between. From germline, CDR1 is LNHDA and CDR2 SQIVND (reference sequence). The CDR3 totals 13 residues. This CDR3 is CASSIHRAGGYTF. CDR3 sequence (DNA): TGTGCCAGTAGTATACACAGGGCGGGTGGCTACACCTTC. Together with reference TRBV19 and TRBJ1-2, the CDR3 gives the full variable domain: DGGITQSPKYLFRKEGQNVTLSCEQNLNHDAMYWYRQDPGQGLRLIYYSQIVNDFQKGDIAEGYSVSREKKESFPLTVTSAQKNPTAFYLCASSIHRAGGYTFGSGTRLTVV.

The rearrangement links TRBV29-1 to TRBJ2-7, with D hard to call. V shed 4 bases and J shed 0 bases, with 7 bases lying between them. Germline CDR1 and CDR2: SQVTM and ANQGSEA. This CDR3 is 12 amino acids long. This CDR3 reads CSVGRSSYEQYF. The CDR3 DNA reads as TGCAGCGTTGGCCGGAGCTCCTACGAGCAGTACTTC.

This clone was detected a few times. This chain's CDR3 is CASSYGLAVYNEQFF. CDR3 bases: TGCGCCAGCAGTTACGGACTAGCGGTCTACAATGAGCAGTTCTTC. The chain joins TRBV4-3 to TRBJ2-1; 10 bases line up with TRBD2. From germline, CDR1 is LGHNA and CDR2 YSLEER. CDR3 size: 15 residues. The junction had 5 bases not matched to a gene; V was cut back by 6 bases and J by 3 bases.

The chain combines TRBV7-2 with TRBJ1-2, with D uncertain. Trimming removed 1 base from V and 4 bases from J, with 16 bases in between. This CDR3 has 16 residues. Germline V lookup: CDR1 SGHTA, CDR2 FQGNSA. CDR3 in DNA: TGTGCCAGCAGCTTAGAGTTTTCAGACCGGAGCTATGGCTACACCTTC. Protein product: CASSLEFSDRSYGYTF.